Below, 14 T cell receptor beta chains from the same sample are listed, as sequenced in a study of blood T cells in healthy people across ages. Combining a sample-barcoded 5' primer with a J-beta primer mix, a second PCR ran for roughly 7 to 11 cycles. TCRdb analysed the 5' RACE reads with MiXCR anew, one entry per CDR3 protein. The sample includes 1.5 million to 2 million distinct CDR3 sequences, around half of them seen just once. Source material: blood. Receptor source: a woman between 35 and 50 years old in good health.

The V and J genes are TRBV20-1 and TRBJ1-1; 7 bases map to TRBD1. Germline CDR1 reads DFQATT; CDR2 reads SNEGSKA (reference sequence). The V gene end was trimmed by 0 bases and the J gene end by 10 bases; junction bases not matched to a gene: 11. The CDR3 sequence is 14 residues long. As DNA, the CDR3 is TGCAGTGCTAGAGATTGGCAGGGGGATGGGAGAGCTTTCTTT. Translation: CSARDWQGDGRAFF.

The V gene is TRBV3-1, the J gene TRBJ2-7; D gene unclear. The germline CDR1 and CDR2 sequences are LGHDT and YNNKEL (reference sequence). With 0 bases removed from V and 2 bases from J, the gap between germline ends came to 14 bases. This CDR3 has 16 amino acids. The CDR3 region is CASSQDLTDRTYEQYF. The CDR3 DNA reads TGTGCCAGCAGCCAAGATTTGACGGACCGTACCTACGAGCAGTACTTC.

This chain connects TRBV2 to TRBJ1-2; D not certain. The V gene lost 7 bases and the J gene lost 8 bases, with 14 bases spanning the gap. The CDR3 is 12 residues long. In germline, CDR1 is SNHLY, CDR2 FYNNEI. CDR3 DNA: TGTGCCAGCAAGGAGCAGGCACTCGGCTACACCTTC. It translates to CASKEQALGYTF.

This clonotype was detected only a few times. The genes are TRBV29-1 and TRBJ1-2; no clear D gene. Germline V gene data show CDR1 as SQVTM and CDR2 as ANQGSEA. The V and J ends lost 5 bases and 8 bases respectively, with 18 bases between them. The CDR3 covers 13 residues. DNA of the CDR3: TGCAGCGTTAGGGAGGGAGCAAATCAAGGCTACACCTTC. It yields the protein CSVREGANQGYTF. Full variable domain (remainder filled in from reference TRBV29-1 and TRBJ1-2): SAVISQKPSRDICQRGTSLTIQCQVDSQVTMMFWYRQQPGQSLTLIATANQGSEATYESGFVIDKFPISRPNLTFSTLTVSNMSPEDSSIYLCSVREGANQGYTFGSGTRLTVV.

This chain links TRBV21-1 with TRBJ2-5. TRBV21-1 has pseudogene status. The CDR3 is 18 residues long. CDR3 DNA: TGTGCCAGCGGTTCCGCGTGGCAGGACCACAACCTGGGGGAGACCCAGTACTTC. This sequence encodes CASGSAWQDHNLGETQYF.

The sample holds a few counts of this clonotype. The chain recombines TRBV12-3 or TRBV12-4 with TRBJ1-6, with 8 bases that match TRBD1. After removal of 3 bases from V and 8 bases from J, the junction contained 3 bases not matched to a gene. The CDR3 has 14 amino acids. This chain's CDR3 is CASSLDRAHSPLHF. Written as DNA, the CDR3 is TGTGCCAGCAGTTTGGACAGGGCGCATTCACCCCTCCACTTT.

The rearrangement uses TRBV6-2 or TRBV6-3 and TRBJ1-4, with TRBD1 identical over 7 bases. Germline CDR1 is MNHEY and CDR2 is SVGEGT. V was pared by 2 bases and J by 1 base, with 4 bases of the junction left unmatched. The CDR3 loop spans 16 amino acids. Here the CDR3 reads CASSYRQGGTNEKLFF. CDR3 bases: TGTGCCAGCAGTTACCGACAGGGCGGAACTAATGAAAAACTGTTTTTT.

V is TRBV4-3 and J is TRBJ2-1; 11 bases match TRBD2. Germline CDR1 is LGHNA and CDR2 is YSLEER. The CDR3 runs 16 residues. After removal of 4 bases from V and 6 bases from J, the junction contained 8 bases not matched to a gene. This CDR3 is CASSPILAGGTNEQFF. The CDR3 region has the DNA TGCGCCAGCAGCCCGATCCTAGCGGGGGGAACCAATGAGCAGTTCTTC.

This sequence joins TRBV29-1 and TRBJ2-5; D perhaps matches TRBD2 (6 bases). The CDR3 totals 13 residues. CDR1 is SQVTM, CDR2 ANQGSEA, per germline. The V end was cut by 6 bases, the J end by 2 bases, with 13 bases between. The CDR3 DNA reads TGCAGCGTGATGTTGGGAGGTCAAGAGACCCAGTACTTC. Its translation is CSVMLGGQETQYF. The full variable domain, in which reference TRBV29-1 and TRBJ2-5 provide the parts outside the CDR3, is SAVISQKPSRDICQRGTSLTIQCQVDSQVTMMFWYRQQPGQSLTLIATANQGSEATYESGFVIDKFPISRPNLTFSTLTVSNMSPEDSSIYLCSVMLGGQETQYFGPGTRLLVL.

A few counts support this clonotype. The rearrangement joins TRBV20-1 to TRBJ2-3, with D maybe TRBD2 (6 bases). With 6 bases removed from V and 6 bases from J, the gap between germline ends came to 16 bases. The germline V gene encodes CDR1 DFQATT and CDR2 SNEGSKA (reference sequence). The CDR3 runs 13 residues. The CDR3 loop reads CSARDSQSDTQYF. The DNA of the CDR3 is TGCAGTGCCCGGGACTCTCAGTCGGATACGCAGTATTTT.

The chain employs TRBV11-3 and TRBJ2-5; perhaps TRBD2 as D (6 bases). Germline V gives CDR1 SGHNT, CDR2 YENEEA. The CDR3 loop spans 11 amino acids. Trimming cost V 8 bases and J 11 bases, with 15 bases left between them. As DNA, the CDR3 is TGTGCCAGCGGGGACTCCAATGAGCAGTACTTC. This codes for CASGDSNEQYF.

The chain is built from TRBV20-1 and TRBJ2-3, with TRBD2 matching over 10 bases. V was pared by 4 bases and J by 2 bases, with 9 bases of the junction left unmatched. The CDR3 has 16 residues. Germline V gives CDR1 DFQATT, CDR2 SNEGSKA (reference sequence). The CDR3: CSANRELAGSTDTQYF. The CDR3 bases are TGCAGTGCTAACCGGGAACTAGCGGGGTCCACAGATACGCAGTATTTT.

This chain links TRBV20-1 with TRBJ1-5; 7 bases agree with TRBD1. J was trimmed by 9 bases and V by 8 bases; bases with no gene match: 16. The length of the CDR3 is 14 residues. Germline loops: CDR1 DFQATT, CDR2 SNEGSKA (reference sequence). The CDR3 nucleotides read TGCAGTCCCCAAGCCCGACAGGGCGATCGGCCCCAGCATTTT. It specifies CSPQARQGDRPQHF.

The chain's CDR3 is CASSLVAPGQGIYGYTF. The CDR3 DNA reads TGTGCCAGCAGCTTAGTCGCCCCGGGACAGGGGATCTATGGCTACACCTTC. The chain is built from TRBV7-2 and TRBJ1-2; 10 nucleotides agree with TRBD1. The V segment lost 1 base and the J segment 4 bases; nucleotides outside the gene matches: 9. There are 17 residues in the CDR3. CDR1 and CDR2 from the germline V gene are SGHTA and FQGNSA.